This T cell receptor (beta chain) stems from a study of regulatory and conventional T cells in RAG deficiency. Overall study findings and caveats: Shorter CDR3s in all patient subsets; >80% Treg-Tconv overlap in Omenn.

With regard to this clone: Its antigen is currently unknown.

V was shortened by 1 base and J by 1 base, with 8 bases between the two germline ends. The CDR3 length is 14 residues. The germline V gene encodes CDR1 SGHRS and CDR2 YFSETQ. The assay was immunoSEQ multiplex PCR, and TCRdb's table has in-frame clones only and misses some. The sample has 9,000 to 15,000 clones, roughly 94% seen once. Genomic DNA came from blood regulatory T cells gated CD4+ CD25-high CD127-low. These sequences were also reported in another study, on regulatory T cells. That paper notes: The primer mix had 52 TRBV and 13 TRBJ primers.

The TCR sequence derives from a human donor in good health. Sequencing was performed on CD127- CD25+ CD4+ Tregs sorted from blood. The chain uses TRBV5-1 and TRBJ1-1; maybe TRBD1 (6 bases). This CDR3 reads CASSLQGTNTEAFF. The DNA for the CDR3 is TGCGCCAGCAGCTTGCAGGGGACGAACACTGAAGCTTTCTTT.